Listed here are 7 T cell receptor beta chains from one sample, sequenced in a study of T cells after yellow fever vaccination. TCRdb fed the 5' RACE reads into MiXCR, producing one record per CDR3 protein. The repertoire holds about 350,000 distinct CDR3 sequences, approximately 4% seen once, with under 30% in the top ten. The source material was PBMCs, sampled 5 days after the yellow fever booster vaccination. Receptors were obtained from a man aged 18-30 years who received the YFV17D yellow fever vaccine.

This clonotype appeared a few times. The chain recombines TRBV11-3 with TRBJ2-1, with D perhaps TRBD2 (6 bases). Trimming removed 3 bases from V and 2 bases from J, with 11 bases in between. The CDR3 covers 15 residues. Germline V gives CDR1 SGHNT, CDR2 YENEEA. CDR3 sequence: CASSFRRAPYNEQFF. CDR3 nucleotides: TGTGCCAGCAGCTTTAGGAGGGCCCCCTACAATGAGCAGTTCTTC.

This clonotype occurred many times. This chain links TRBV28 with TRBJ2-1, with D tentatively TRBD2 (6 bases). This CDR3 is 15 amino acids long. The germline gives CDR1 MDHEN, CDR2 SYDVKM. The V end was cut by 3 bases, the J end by 4 bases, with 13 bases between. CDR3 nucleotides: TGTGCCAGCAGTTTGCGGGGCGCGGGGTACAATGAGCAGTTCTTC. It encodes CASSLRGAGYNEQFF.

This clonotype has only a few counts. The chain links TRBV6-6 to TRBJ1-1; 9 bases are shared with TRBD1. The CDR3 consists of 14 residues. The J segment lost 2 bases and the V segment lost 6 bases, leaving 4 bases of the junction unmatched. Germline values: CDR1 MNHNY, CDR2 SVGAGI (reference sequence). CDR3 DNA: TGTGCCAGCAGGGATACAGGGGGCAACACTGAAGCTTTCTTT. Translated, it gives CASRDTGGNTEAFF.

This clonotype was detected ten times or more. Here the CDR3 DNA reads TGTGCCAGCAGCTTCTTGGTGATCAGGGATGAGCAGTTCTTC. Residues: CASSFLVIRDEQFF. The rearrangement joins TRBV5-6 to TRBJ2-1; possible D gene TRBD1, 5 bases. Germline CDR1 is SGHDT and CDR2 is YYEEEE. The CDR3 runs 14 residues. With 2 bases removed from V and 8 bases from J, the gap between germline ends came to 14 bases.

This clonotype was detected a few times. CDR3 residues: CASLRRVPVETQYF. The CDR3 region has the DNA TGTGCCAGTTTGAGGCGGGTTCCGGTAGAGACCCAGTACTTC. The chain uses TRBV19 and TRBJ2-5; D might be TRBD2 (5 bases). This CDR3 comprises 14 residues. The V end was cut by 8 bases, the J end by 4 bases, with 17 bases between. CDR1 is LNHDA, CDR2 SQIVND, per germline (reference sequence).

The CDR3 coding sequence is TGCGCCAGCACGCCCACACTTCAGGGGGCTTTGAAAGATGGCTACACCTTC. Amino acids: CASTPTLQGALKDGYTF. This chain links TRBV4-3 with TRBJ1-2; 8 positions agree with TRBD1. Germline CDR1 is LGHNA and CDR2 is YSLEER. The V gene end was trimmed by 7 bases and the J gene end by 6 bases; junction bases not matched to a gene: 19. The CDR3 runs to 17 residues.

This clonotype was seen at least ten times. V is TRBV4-2 and J is TRBJ2-3, with D possibly matching TRBD2 (6 bases). V dropped 1 base and J dropped 1 base, with 12 bases sitting between them. Germline lookup yields CDR1 LGHNA and CDR2 YNFKEQ. CDR3 length equals 16 residues. The CDR3 coding sequence is TGTGCCAGCAGCCAAGGTCCGTCTAGCGGCACAGATACGCAGTATTTT. Translation gives CASSQGPSSGTDTQYF.